The 28 T cell receptor beta chains below come from one sample, sequenced in a study of T-cell reconstitution after alpha-beta-depleted transplantation in children. As it was prepared, the TCRbeta library received unique molecular identifiers. Each CDR3 protein gets one entry after TCRdb re-called the PCR reads with MiXCR. The profile covers around 530,000 distinct CDR3 sequences, with about 30% appearing a single time and 2% to 3% taken by the ten largest. The sample here was PBMCs from the stem cell graft donor, taken from the stem cell graft. The origin of the receptors is a human donor who donated a stem cell graft to a child with aplastic anemia.

In this sample, this clonotype turned up a few times. This chain uses TRBV6-9 with TRBJ1-1; D is ambiguous. Trimming took off 5 bases at V and 4 bases at J, with 11 bases between the two ends. This CDR3 is 13 amino acids long. Germline V CDR1 and CDR2: MNHGY, SVAAGI. CDR3 sequence reads: CASSPSPGTEAFF. The CDR3 coding sequence is TGTGCCAGCAGTCCTAGTCCGGGCACTGAAGCTTTCTTT.

This clonotype was seen a handful of times. This chain links TRBV7-2 with TRBJ1-1; D perhaps matches TRBD1 (5 bases). V lost 8 bases and J 1 base, leaving 11 bases between the germline ends. The V gene's germline CDR1 is SGHTA and CDR2 FQGNSA. CDR3 length equals 13 residues. This CDR3 is CASAIGGNTEAFF. CDR3 sequence (DNA): TGTGCCAGCGCGATCGGGGGGAACACTGAAGCTTTCTTT.

This rearrangement joins TRBV19 to TRBJ1-3, with 9 bases matching TRBD1. The CDR3 consists of 16 residues. J was trimmed by 0 bases and V by 7 bases; bases with no gene match: 7. CDR1 and CDR2 (germline): LNHDA, SQIVND (reference sequence). CDR3 amino acids: CASTWDRASSGNTIYF. In DNA, the CDR3 is TGTGCCAGTACCTGGGACAGGGCAAGCTCTGGAAACACCATATATTTT.

This chain uses TRBV28 with TRBJ2-7; tentative D call: TRBD2 (5 bases). The CDR3 loop spans 16 amino acids. V was cut by 5 bases and J by 0 bases, with 17 bases left in between. Germline values: CDR1 MDHEN, CDR2 SYDVKM. DNA of the CDR3: TGTGCCAGCAGTCCCCCCGGAGCGGTGAGCTCCTACGAGCAGTACTTC. Protein product: CASSPPGAVSSYEQYF.

This clonotype was detected many times. The chain links TRBV27 to TRBJ2-5; no clear D. The germline V and J ends were trimmed by 4 bases and 0 bases, with 6 bases remaining between them. The CDR3 runs to 13 residues. Germline assignment: CDR1 MNHEY and CDR2 SMNVEV (reference sequence). The CDR3 nucleotides are TGTGCCAGCAGTTCGGCGAACCAAGAGACCCAGTACTTC. It is translated as CASSSANQETQYF.

This sequence joins TRBV6-5 and TRBJ2-1; D not resolved. The V end was cut by 5 bases, the J end by 3 bases, with 14 bases between. Germline loops: CDR1 MNHEY, CDR2 SVGAGI. The CDR3 length is 15 residues. CDR3 protein: CASSRVGQDYNEQFF. CDR3 nucleotides: TGTGCCAGCAGTAGGGTGGGCCAGGACTACAATGAGCAGTTCTTC.

The rearrangement joins TRBV5-8 to TRBJ2-1; D is uncertain. Per germline, CDR1 SGHTS and CDR2 YDEGEE. The CDR3 is made up of 15 amino acids. V shed 0 bases and J shed 0 bases, with 7 bases lying between them. DNA for the CDR3: TGTGCCAGCAGCTTGGGACTCAACTCCTACAATGAGCAGTTCTTC. Translated: CASSLGLNSYNEQFF.

This clonotype came up a few times. The gene calls are TRBV12-3 or TRBV12-4 and TRBJ2-5; no definite D call. Trimming pared 5 bases from V and 2 bases from J, leaving 6 bases between. This CDR3 region has 12 residues. The CDR3 sequence is CASSAGQETQYF. The CDR3 coding sequence is TGTGCCAGCAGTGCCGGGCAAGAGACCCAGTACTTC.

The chain has TRBV27 and TRBJ1-2; tentatively, D is TRBD1 (5 bases). CDR3 length equals 12 residues. Between the trimmed V and J ends, which lost 3 bases and 7 bases, there was a span of 9 bases. The V gene's germline CDR1 is MNHEY and CDR2 SMNVEV (reference sequence). The CDR3 here is CASSFQGSGYTF. The CDR3 nucleotides are TGTGCCAGCAGTTTCCAGGGTTCTGGCTACACCTTC.

This sequence joins TRBV28 and TRBJ1-3; TRBD1 aligns across 10 bases. The CDR3 is made up of 17 amino acids. The germline gives CDR1 MDHEN, CDR2 SYDVKM. V was pared by 5 bases and J by 0 bases, with 7 bases of the junction left unmatched. The CDR3 DNA is TGTGCCAGCAGTCCTTCGGGACAGGGGAACTCTGGAAACACCATATATTTT. Amino acid sequence: CASSPSGQGNSGNTIYF.

The chain uses TRBV4-3 and TRBJ2-3; TRBD2 is a possible D gene (6 bases). Germline CDR1 reads LGHNA; CDR2 reads YSLEER. The length of the CDR3 is 15 residues. The germline V and J ends were trimmed by 0 bases and 3 bases, with 10 bases remaining between them. The CDR3 bases are TGCGCCAGCAGCCAAGAGCCTAGCGATACAGATACGCAGTATTTT. Amino acids: CASSQEPSDTDTQYF.

CDR3 bases: TGTGCCAGCAGCTTAGTTAAAGCGACCACCACAGATACGCAGTATTTT. Translated, it gives CASSLVKATTTDTQYF. The V and J genes are TRBV7-2 and TRBJ2-3; D is unresolved. The germline V and J ends were trimmed by 1 base and 2 bases, with 13 bases remaining between them. The length of the CDR3 is 16 residues. Germline V lookup: CDR1 SGHTA, CDR2 FQGNSA.

The chain uses TRBV9 and TRBJ2-7; 9 nucleotides align to TRBD2. Germline trimming cut 4 bases from V and 0 bases from J; bases unmatched to any gene: 5. The CDR3 has 15 residues. CDR1 SGDLS and CDR2 YYNGEE come from the germline V gene. The CDR3 coding sequence is TGTGCCAGCAGCCCTAGCGGGGCCCCCTCCTACGAGCAGTACTTC. It codes for CASSPSGAPSYEQYF.

V gene TRBV13 combines with J gene TRBJ2-2, with D unclear. The CDR3 sequence is 13 residues long. The germline V and J ends were trimmed by 5 bases and 2 bases, with 6 bases remaining between them. CDR1 and CDR2 (germline): PRHDT, FYEKMQ (reference sequence). CDR3 in amino acids: CASSRRNTGELFF. In nucleotides, the CDR3 is TGTGCCAGCAGCCGCAGAAACACCGGGGAGCTGTTTTTT.

The chain combines TRBV27 with TRBJ2-3, with D hard to call. V lost 5 bases and J 3 bases, leaving 12 bases between the germline ends. The CDR3 is 14 amino acids. Germline V gene data show CDR1 as MNHEY and CDR2 as SMNVEV (reference sequence). The CDR3 here is CASSNGVGTDTQYF. As DNA, the CDR3 is TGTGCCAGCAGTAATGGGGTTGGTACAGATACGCAGTATTTT.

The V call is TRBV5-5, the J call TRBJ2-7, with D perhaps matching TRBD1 or TRBD2 (5 bases each). Per the germline V gene, CDR1 is SGHKS and CDR2 is YYEKEE (reference sequence). This CDR3 is built from 14 residues. V dropped 4 bases and J dropped 1 base, with 12 bases sitting between them. CDR3 residues: CASSMGRVSYEQYF. CDR3 DNA: TGTGCCAGCAGCATGGGACGGGTTTCCTACGAGCAGTACTTC. Looking up the rest from reference TRBV5-5 and TRBJ2-7 gives the full variable domain: DAGVTQSPTHLIKTRGQQVTLRCSPISGHKSVSWYQQVLGQGPQFIFQYYEKEERGRGNFPDRFSARQFPNYSSELNVNALLLGDSALYLCASSMGRVSYEQYFGPGTRLTVT.

This clonotype turned up a few times. The chain combines TRBV7-6 with TRBJ2-7; 9 nucleotides match TRBD2. The CDR3 contains 17 residues. Germline trimming cut 0 bases from V and 3 bases from J; bases unmatched to any gene: 9. The germline V gene has CDR1 SGHVS and CDR2 FNYEAQ. The CDR3 region is CASSLAVASGRNYEQYF. The CDR3 nucleotides are TGTGCCAGCAGCTTAGCGGTGGCCAGCGGGAGGAACTACGAGCAGTACTTC. Full variable domain (rest looked up from reference TRBV7-6 and TRBJ2-7): GAGVSQSPRYKVTKRGQDVALRCDPISGHVSLYWYRQALGQGPEFLTYFNYEAQQDKSGLPNDRFSAERPEGSISTLTIQRTEQRDSAMYRCASSLAVASGRNYEQYFGPGTRLTVT.

The rearrangement joins TRBV5-6 to TRBJ2-4, with no clear D. This CDR3 spans 19 amino acids. Germline lookup yields CDR1 SGHDT and CDR2 YYEEEE. Deletions cut 2 bases from V and 1 base from J, with 22 bases between. CDR3 nucleotides: TGTGCCAGCAGCTTCATGTGGGCTACACCTGGTATGGCCAAAAACATTCAGTACTTC. As protein: CASSFMWATPGMAKNIQYF.

This clonotype occurred a few times. CDR3 DNA sequence: TGTGCCAGCAGTTACGCTAGAAGGGACAGTATCGCATACAATGAGCAGTTCTTC. Its translation: CASSYARRDSIAYNEQFF. The chain employs TRBV6-5 and TRBJ2-1; 7 bases map to TRBD1. This CDR3 region has 18 residues. With 2 bases clipped from V and 4 bases from J, the junction kept 14 bases outside the gene matches. Germline V lookup: CDR1 MNHEY, CDR2 SVGAGI.

The chain uses TRBV29-1 and TRBJ2-2; 11 nucleotides agree with TRBD2. Unmatched junction bases numbered 8, after V lost 6 bases and J lost 5 bases. Per the germline V gene, CDR1 is SQVTM and CDR2 is ANQGSEA. This CDR3 spans 15 amino acids. The CDR3, as DNA: TGCAGCGTAGTAGTAGCGGGAGGGGGGACCGGGGAGCTGTTTTTT. It encodes CSVVVAGGGTGELFF.

The J gene is TRBJ2-5, the V gene TRBV7-8; 9 bases are shared with TRBD1. This CDR3 contains 14 residues. J lost 6 bases, V lost 5 bases, and 7 bases had no gene match. Germline CDR1 and CDR2: SGHVS and FQNEAQ. The CDR3 nucleotides are TGTGCCAGCAGCCCTCGGACAGGGGAAAAGACCCAGTACTTC. Translation gives CASSPRTGEKTQYF.

V usage is TRBV4-1 and J usage is TRBJ1-3, with D tentatively TRBD1 (5 bases). V was cut by 0 bases and J by 7 bases, with 13 bases left in between. The CDR3 spans 15 residues. CDR1 MGHRA and CDR2 YSYEKL come from the germline V gene. The CDR3 protein is CASSQEGQGGNTIYF. CDR3 nucleotide sequence: TGCGCCAGCAGCCAAGAGGGCCAGGGCGGGAACACCATATATTTT.

J is TRBJ1-1 and V is TRBV12-3 or TRBV12-4; 9 nucleotides agree with TRBD1. There are 16 residues in the CDR3. After removal of 5 bases from V and 1 base from J, the junction contained 8 bases not matched to a gene. The CDR3 protein is CASSPNRGPGNTEAFF. The CDR3 nucleotides read TGTGCCAGCAGTCCAAACAGGGGGCCGGGGAACACTGAAGCTTTCTTT.

The V and J genes are TRBV6-1 and TRBJ2-2, with 8 bases matching TRBD1. The CDR3 length is 16 residues. J gave up 6 bases and V 5 bases, and 11 bases lay outside the gene matches. Per germline, CDR1 MNHNS and CDR2 SASEGT. This CDR3 reads CASSPPNRGDAGELFF. The CDR3 DNA is TGTGCCAGCAGTCCCCCCAACAGGGGGGATGCCGGGGAGCTGTTTTTT.

The chain combines TRBV7-9 with TRBJ1-4, with unresolved D. There are 16 residues in the CDR3. Germline CDR1 reads SEHNR; CDR2 reads FQNEAQ (reference sequence). The V and J ends lost 5 bases and 8 bases respectively, with 21 bases between them. CDR3: CASSRTVVERIEKLFF. CDR3 DNA sequence: TGTGCCAGCAGCCGAACAGTTGTTGAACGGATAGAAAAACTGTTTTTT.

The CDR3 DNA reads as TGTGCCAGCGTAGACTCGGCTAACTATGGCTACACCTTC. Translation gives CASVDSANYGYTF. V is TRBV6-2 or TRBV6-3 and J is TRBJ1-2; D is unresolved. The germline V and J ends were trimmed by 8 bases and 0 bases, with 10 bases remaining between them. This CDR3 is built from 13 residues. The germline gives CDR1 MNHEY, CDR2 SVGEGT.

This clonotype turned up a few times. V usage is TRBV3-1 and J usage is TRBJ2-4; no firm D call. V shed 2 bases and J shed 8 bases, with 19 bases lying between them. Germline CDR1 and CDR2: LGHDT and YNNKEL (reference sequence). CDR3 size: 16 residues. The CDR3 sequence is CASSQIAGGIKDIQYF. As DNA, the CDR3 is TGTGCCAGCAGCCAAATCGCAGGTGGGATCAAGGACATTCAGTACTTC.

This clonotype has just a few counts. This chain connects TRBV12-3 or TRBV12-4 to TRBJ2-5; TRBD2 matches at 9 bases. After removal of 3 bases from V and 13 bases from J, the junction contained 12 bases not matched to a gene. The length of the CDR3 is 14 residues. The CDR3: CASSFRSSGKRGYF. The CDR3 DNA sequence: TGTGCCAGCAGTTTTCGGTCTAGCGGGAAGAGGGGGTACTTC.